This paragraph covers one TCR beta chain sequence. The data originate from a study of blood T cell repertoires in COVID-19. Study summary: Donors in the United States, Italy and Spain gave samples during acute or convalescent COVID-19. From T cells, B-cell-depleted T cells, or PBMCs came the material, which was cDNA or gDNA.

Authors' methods: From reference gene primer amplification, estimates of nucleated cell counts were derived. Profiling relied on immunoSEQ multiplex PCR, and the TCRdb table lists in-frame clones only, not all of them. V and J calls and clone size follow that table, whereas D and trimming were derived from the DNA. This sample yields 150,000 to 200,000 clones, of which 65% to 85% are seen a single time; about a tenth belongs to the top ten. CDR3 length: 16 residues. Trimming shortened V by 1 base and J by 0 bases, and 12 bases separated the two germline ends. CDR1 and CDR2 (germline): MDHEN, SYDVKM. This chain uses TRBV28 with TRBJ1-2; a possible D gene is TRBD1 (6 bases). This clonotype originated in a man in his 70s with active or convalescent COVID-19. The sample comprised peripheral blood. The CDR3 nucleotides read TGTGCCAGCAGTTTATTGGCAGGGGCCCCTAACTATGGCTACACCTTC. Its translation: CASSLLAGAPNYGYTF.